The clone carrying this T cell receptor beta chain has at least ten counts. Its matching antigen is unknown. The data were taken from a study of early T cells in non-severe SARS-CoV-2 infection. As for the study in general: Sequencing was performed on bulk RNA from unsorted whole blood, leaving chains unpaired. Whole-study results and caveats: Matching with VDJdb favored anti-spike CD8 responses (missing private and CD4 specificities).

Individual cDNA molecules were tagged with unique molecular identifiers, the study reported. MiXCR was run by TCRdb on the 5' RACE reads, yielding one entry per CDR3 protein. The table shows some 66,000 distinct CDR3 sequences, with under 15% occurring only once. Sequencing used whole blood. The TCR comes from an adult who was a healthcare worker with PCR-confirmed SARS-CoV-2 infection or an uninfected control (not recorded which).

This CDR3 is CASSESVIPGELFF. Written as DNA, the CDR3 is TGCGCCAGCAGTGAGTCGGTTATTCCCGGGGAGCTGTTTTTT. The chain joins TRBV10-1 to TRBJ2-2; no definite D call. In germline, CDR1 is WNHNN, CDR2 SYGVQD (reference sequence). This CDR3 is built from 14 residues. Trimming removed 0 bases at V and 6 bases at J, with 8 bases between.